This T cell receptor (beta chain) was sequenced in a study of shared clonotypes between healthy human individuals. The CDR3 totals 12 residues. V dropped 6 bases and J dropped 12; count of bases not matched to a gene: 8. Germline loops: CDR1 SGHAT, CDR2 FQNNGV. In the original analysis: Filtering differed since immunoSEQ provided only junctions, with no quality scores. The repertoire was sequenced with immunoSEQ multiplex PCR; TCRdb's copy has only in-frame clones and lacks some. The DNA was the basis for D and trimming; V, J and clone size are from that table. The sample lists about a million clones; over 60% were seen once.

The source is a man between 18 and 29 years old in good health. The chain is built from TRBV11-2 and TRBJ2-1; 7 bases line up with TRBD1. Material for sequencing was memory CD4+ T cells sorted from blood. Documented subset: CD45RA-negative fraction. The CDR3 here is CASRSDRVAQFF. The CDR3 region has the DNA TGTGCCAGCAGGTCCGACAGGGTCGCGCAGTTCTTC.